This T cell receptor (beta chain) was profiled in a study of blood T cells in healthy people across ages. CDR3 length: 14 residues. Trimming took 5 bases from V and 4 from J; bases not matched to a gene: 6. Overall study findings and caveats: Greater diversity and more naive CD4+ cells were seen in long-lived donors than in aged donors. Donor CMV infection status was unknown, possibly confounding age-related changes in expanded clonotypes. A strong correlation between TCR beta diversity and naive T cell percentage was seen.

With a J-beta primer mix and a sample-barcoded 5' primer, a second PCR ran about 7 to 11 cycles. MiXCR, applied by TCRdb to the 5' RACE reads, yields one record per CDR3 protein. The data show around 1.5 million distinct CDR3 sequences, with around 59% seen just once and 6.5% to 8% held by the top ten. As concerns this clonotype: Its antigen is undetermined.

The sequencing input was blood. The clonotype originates from a man younger than 35 in good health. The chain links TRBV12-3 or TRBV12-4 to TRBJ1-2, with TRBD1 identical over 8 bases. The CDR3 loop reads CASSEGQGTYGYTF. The CDR3 region has the DNA TGTGCCAGCAGTGAAGGACAGGGAACCTATGGCTACACCTTC.